Sequencing of this T cell receptor beta chain was carried out in a study of cytomegalovirus exposure and HLA in healthy donors. Study findings and constraints: In an earlier analysis, most TCR beta V segments were productive about 87% or about 30% of the time. Later analysis found that TCR beta chains associated with HLA were more clonally expanded than other, equally common chains.

The germline V gene has CDR1 SGHVS and CDR2 FQNEAQ. The CDR3 totals 15 residues. V lost 3 bases and J lost 7; bases outside the gene matches: 9. In regard to this clone: What it recognizes is unknown.

PCR was performed using 60 Vbeta and 13 Jbeta primers. Only in-frame clones appear in the TCRdb table, and some are missing; sequencing was by immunoSEQ multiplex PCR. There are 270,000 or so clones in the sample; nearly 95% occur only once, and 1.7% lies in the top ten. This clonotype was obtained from a girl aged 2 to 10 in good health and CMV-seronegative. This chain uses TRBV7-8 with TRBJ1-2, with 9 bases identical to TRBD1. Sequencing was done on a sample of PBMCs. The CDR3 reads CASSLGRTGVAGYTF. DNA for the CDR3: TGTGCCAGCAGCTTGGGACGGACAGGGGTGGCTGGCTACACCTTC.